This TCR beta chain comes out of a study of blood T cell repertoires in COVID-19 (dated by TCRdb to the early 2020s). For the study in its entirety: Samples from collaborators originated in the United States, Italy and Spain and spanned both the acute and convalescent phases of COVID-19. HLA class I and class II types, where available, came from metadata supplied by the sample provider rather than from assay-based typing. Samples came from the ongoing ImmuneRACE study (first 160 participants) plus 1,254 subjects from 6 global collaborators. A de-identified subject ID, COVID-19 status, age in years and sex were almost always included in the sample metadata. The repertoires were made available in a free public database intended to serve as a resource for research on the immune response to SARS-CoV-2. The prospective study material was composed of cDNA or gDNA derived from T cells, B-cell-depleted T cells, or PBMCs. The dataset comprised deeply sampled blood TCRbeta repertoires from subjects exposed to, actively infected with, or recovered from COVID-19.

TCRbeta CDR3 regions were amplified from genomic DNA by means of the immunoSEQ Assay, a bias-controlled multiplex PCR. As for the authors' bioinformatics: The number of nucleated cells in each sample was estimated from the amplification of reference gene primers within the assay. To quantify the absolute abundance of each unique TCRbeta CDR3 rearrangement, sequence reads were collapsed and filtered. Productive Simpson clonality was computed per sample as the square root of Simpson's diversity index over productive rearrangements. TCRdb's version of the immuneACCESS table is confined to in-frame rearrangements and falls short of the full clone set. An unresolved V gene accounts for under half of the shortfall where checked; the remainder is of unknown origin. The V and J calls and clone size are taken from that table; D and trimming were inferred from the DNA. For this sample there are tens of thousands of clones; roughly 70% appear just once. The top ten clones comprise roughly 2.6% of the sample.

The paper's findings and limits, for the study overall: Clinical and demographic metadata were provided uncurated, with the amount varying by source and participant.

Whole blood was collected in K2EDTA tubes by collaborating institutions according to the institutions' own protocols. For TCRbeta analysis, collaborators shipped samples in one of three forms: frozen whole blood, isolated PBMCs, or DNA extracted from either of those sample types. Including the terminal cysteine and phenylalanine, the CDR3 comprises 15 residues. CDR3 DNA only is kept here, 45 bases in frame from base 1. V lost 3 bases and J lost 7 bases; the stretch between them is 16 bases long. The germline V gene encodes CDR1 LNHDA and CDR2 SQIVND (reference sequence). This clone appeared once. The antigen it recognizes is unknown. No much larger clonotype is one base removed from it; base qualities were not supplied.

Sequences were obtained from peripheral blood. The V and J genes are TRBV19 and TRBJ1-5; the D region possibly corresponds to TRBD1 (5 bases align). The receptor was isolated from a human donor with acute or convalescent COVID-19. The donor label of this sample is uncertain. The CDR3 region has the sequence CASSITAPGGQPQHF. The nucleotide sequence reads as follows: TGTGCCAGTAGTATTACGGCCCCCGGGGGGCAGCCCCAGCATTTT.